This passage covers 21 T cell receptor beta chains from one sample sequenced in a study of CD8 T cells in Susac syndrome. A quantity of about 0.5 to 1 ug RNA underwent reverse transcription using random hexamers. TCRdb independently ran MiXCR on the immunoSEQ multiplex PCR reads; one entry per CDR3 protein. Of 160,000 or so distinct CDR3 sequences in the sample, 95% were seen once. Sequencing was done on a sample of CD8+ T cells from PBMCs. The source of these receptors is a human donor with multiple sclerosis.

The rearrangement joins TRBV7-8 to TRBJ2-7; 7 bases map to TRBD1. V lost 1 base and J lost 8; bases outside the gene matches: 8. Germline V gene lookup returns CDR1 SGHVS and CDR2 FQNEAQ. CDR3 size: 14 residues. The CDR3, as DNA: TGTGCCAGCAGCTTAGGGACAGGAGTAGGCCAGCAGTACGTC. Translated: CASSLGTGVGQQYV.

CDR3 nucleotides: TGTGCCACCAGGCGCTCTAGGGCGATAGATGAGCAGTTCTTC. Translating it yields CATRRSRAIDEQFF. The chain carries TRBV3-1 and TRBJ2-1; D ambiguous. The germline V gene encodes CDR1 LGHDT and CDR2 YNNKEL (reference sequence). There are 14 residues in the CDR3. V shed 10 bases and J shed 8 bases, with 21 bases lying between them.

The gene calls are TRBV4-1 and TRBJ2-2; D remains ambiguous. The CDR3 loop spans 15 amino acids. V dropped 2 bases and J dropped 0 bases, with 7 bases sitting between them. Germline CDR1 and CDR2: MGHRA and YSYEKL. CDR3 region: CASSQHQPNTGELFF. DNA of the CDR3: TGCGCCAGCAGCCAACATCAACCGAACACCGGGGAGCTGTTTTTT.

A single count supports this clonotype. The CDR3 loop is CSARAGTLAGGPRVNTEAFF. As DNA, the CDR3 is TGCAGTGCTAGAGCCGGGACCCTGGCAGGGGGCCCTCGGGTGAACACTGAAGCTTTCTTT. This chain connects TRBV20-1 to TRBJ1-1; 8 positions agree with TRBD1. The CDR3 extends over 20 amino acids. CDR1 DFQATT and CDR2 SNEGSKA come from the germline V gene (reference sequence). Germline trimming cut 1 base from V and 0 bases from J; bases unmatched to any gene: 19.

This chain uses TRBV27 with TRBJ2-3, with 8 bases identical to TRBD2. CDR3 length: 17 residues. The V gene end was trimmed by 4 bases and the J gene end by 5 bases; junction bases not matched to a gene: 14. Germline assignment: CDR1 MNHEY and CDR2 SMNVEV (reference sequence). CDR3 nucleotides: TGTGCCAGCAGTTCCCGGGAGGGGCTAGCCGGGATAGATACGCAGTATTTT. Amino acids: CASSSREGLAGIDTQYF.

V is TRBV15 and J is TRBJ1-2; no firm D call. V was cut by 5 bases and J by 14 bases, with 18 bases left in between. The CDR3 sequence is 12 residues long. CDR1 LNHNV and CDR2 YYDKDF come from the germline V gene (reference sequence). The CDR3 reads CATSAPPGPQTF. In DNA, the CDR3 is TGTGCCACCAGCGCACCCCCGGGTCCGCAAACCTTC.

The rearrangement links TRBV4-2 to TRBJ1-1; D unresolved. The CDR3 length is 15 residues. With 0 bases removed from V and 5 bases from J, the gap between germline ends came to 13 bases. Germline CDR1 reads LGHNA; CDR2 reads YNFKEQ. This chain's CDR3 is CASSQEVAVGTEAFF. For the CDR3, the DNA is TGTGCCAGCAGCCAAGAGGTGGCCGTTGGGACTGAAGCTTTCTTT.

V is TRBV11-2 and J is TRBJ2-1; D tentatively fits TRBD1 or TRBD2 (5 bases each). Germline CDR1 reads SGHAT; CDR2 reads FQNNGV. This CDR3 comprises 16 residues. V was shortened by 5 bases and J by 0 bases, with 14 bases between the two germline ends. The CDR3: CASSSPDGTSYNEQFF. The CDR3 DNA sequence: TGTGCCAGCAGCAGCCCTGACGGGACCTCCTACAATGAGCAGTTCTTC.

The CDR3 DNA reads as TGCAGCGTTGAAAGAACAGAGAACACTGAAGCTTTCTTT. Its translation is CSVERTENTEAFF. This chain connects TRBV29-1 to TRBJ1-1, with D hard to call. The CDR3 consists of 13 residues. Trimming pared 2 bases from V and 1 base from J, leaving 8 bases between. CDR1 is SQVTM and CDR2 is ANQGSEA in the germline V gene.

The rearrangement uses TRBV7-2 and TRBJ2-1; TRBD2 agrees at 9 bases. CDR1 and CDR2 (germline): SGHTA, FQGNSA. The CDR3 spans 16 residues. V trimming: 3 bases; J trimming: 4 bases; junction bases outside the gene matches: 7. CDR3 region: CASSFSSSGGYNEQFF. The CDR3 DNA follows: TGTGCCAGCAGCTTCTCCTCCAGCGGGGGGTACAATGAGCAGTTCTTC.

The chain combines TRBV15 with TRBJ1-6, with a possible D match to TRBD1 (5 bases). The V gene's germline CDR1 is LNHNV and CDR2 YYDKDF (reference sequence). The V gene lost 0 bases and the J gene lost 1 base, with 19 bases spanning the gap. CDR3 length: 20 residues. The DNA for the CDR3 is TGTGCCACCAGCAGAGATCGGGGAGTGGGGACGCAATCCTATAATTCACCCCTCCACTTT. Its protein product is CATSRDRGVGTQSYNSPLHF.

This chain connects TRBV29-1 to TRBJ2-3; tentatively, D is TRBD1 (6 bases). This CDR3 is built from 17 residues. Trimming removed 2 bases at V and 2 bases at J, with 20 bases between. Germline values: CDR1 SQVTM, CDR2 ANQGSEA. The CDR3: CSVEMTRGRVLTDTQYF. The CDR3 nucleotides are TGCAGCGTTGAAATGACCAGGGGAAGGGTTCTCACAGATACGCAGTATTTT.

In nucleotides, the CDR3 is TGTGCCAGCAGCCAAGTGGGTGGAGAGCGGGGGGCGGATACGCAGTATTTT. This gives the protein CASSQVGGERGADTQYF. V and J are TRBV4-2 and TRBJ2-3; 9 bases fit TRBD2. Per germline, CDR1 LGHNA and CDR2 YNFKEQ. The CDR3 totals 17 residues. J lost 6 bases, V lost 1 base, and 11 bases had no gene match.

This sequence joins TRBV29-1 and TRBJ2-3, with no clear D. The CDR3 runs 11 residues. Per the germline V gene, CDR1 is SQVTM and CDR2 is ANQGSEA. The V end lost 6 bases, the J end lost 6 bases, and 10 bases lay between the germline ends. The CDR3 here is CSVVPEDTQYF. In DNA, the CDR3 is TGCAGCGTCGTGCCAGAGGATACGCAGTATTTT.

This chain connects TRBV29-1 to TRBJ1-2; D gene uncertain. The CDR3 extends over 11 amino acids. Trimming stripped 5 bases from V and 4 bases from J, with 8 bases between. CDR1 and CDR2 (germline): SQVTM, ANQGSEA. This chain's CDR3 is CSVRVGYGYTF. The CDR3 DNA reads TGCAGCGTTCGGGTTGGCTATGGCTACACCTTC.

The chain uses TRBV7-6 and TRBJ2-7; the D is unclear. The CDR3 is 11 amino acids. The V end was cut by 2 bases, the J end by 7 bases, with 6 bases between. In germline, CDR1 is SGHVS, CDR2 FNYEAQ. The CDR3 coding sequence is TGTGCCAGCAGCTTAACTGGTGAGCAGTACTTC. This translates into CASSLTGEQYF.

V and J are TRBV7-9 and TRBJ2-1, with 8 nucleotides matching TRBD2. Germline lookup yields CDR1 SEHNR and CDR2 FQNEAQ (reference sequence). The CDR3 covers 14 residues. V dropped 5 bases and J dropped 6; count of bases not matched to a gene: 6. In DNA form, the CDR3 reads TGTGCCAGCAGCAAAGCGGGGGACCTCAATGAGCAGTTCTTC. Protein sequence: CASSKAGDLNEQFF.

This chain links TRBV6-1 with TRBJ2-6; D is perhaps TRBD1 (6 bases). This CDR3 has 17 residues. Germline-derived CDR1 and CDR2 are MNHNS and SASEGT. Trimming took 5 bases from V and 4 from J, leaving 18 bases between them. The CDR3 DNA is TGTGCCAGCAGTCCCGGGACACCCTTTGCGGGGGCCAACGTCCTGACTTTC. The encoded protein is CASSPGTPFAGANVLTF.

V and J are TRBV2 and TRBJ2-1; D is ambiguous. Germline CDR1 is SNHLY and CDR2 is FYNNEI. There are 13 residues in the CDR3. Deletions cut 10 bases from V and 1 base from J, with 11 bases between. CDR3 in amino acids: CATPSVSYNEQFF. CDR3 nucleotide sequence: TGTGCCACCCCCTCCGTTTCCTACAATGAGCAGTTCTTC. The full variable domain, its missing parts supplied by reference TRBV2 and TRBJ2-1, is EPEVTQTPSHQVTQMGQEVILRCVPISNHLYFYWYRQILGQKVEFLVSFYNNEISEKSEIFDDQFSVERPDGSNFTLKIRSTKLEDSAMYFCATPSVSYNEQFFGPGTRLTVL.

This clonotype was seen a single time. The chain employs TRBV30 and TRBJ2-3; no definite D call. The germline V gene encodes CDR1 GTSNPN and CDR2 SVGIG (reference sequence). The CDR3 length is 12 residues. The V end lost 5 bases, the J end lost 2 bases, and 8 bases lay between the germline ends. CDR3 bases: TGTGCCTGGGATCTTATCACAGATACGCAGTATTTT. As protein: CAWDLITDTQYF.

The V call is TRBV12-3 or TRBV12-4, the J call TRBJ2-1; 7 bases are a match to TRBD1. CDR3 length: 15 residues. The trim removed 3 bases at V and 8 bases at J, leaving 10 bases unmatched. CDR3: CASSFFRGLLHEQFF. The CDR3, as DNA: TGTGCCAGCAGTTTCTTTAGGGGGCTTCTACATGAGCAGTTCTTC.